The 10 T cell receptor beta chains in this list originate from one sample, sequenced in a study of T cell repertoires in cytomegalovirus infection. TCRdb itself ran the reads through MiXCR, one entry per CDR3 protein. Counted here are approximately 260,000 distinct CDR3 sequences, about a sixth occurring once; the ten biggest clones make up 40% to 55%. What was sequenced was CD8+ T cells from PBMCs. These receptors all stem from a human donor in good health (CMV status not recorded). Some clones in this sample may be carry-over from other donors' samples.

This clonotype was recorded at least ten times. The V and J genes are TRBV28 and TRBJ1-1, with D tentatively TRBD1 (5 bases). Germline V CDR1 and CDR2: MDHEN, SYDVKM. The CDR3 has 14 residues. Trimming removed 6 bases from V and 7 bases from J, with 18 bases in between. Here the CDR3 DNA reads TGTGCCAGCAGACCCGACGGGACCGGGATTGAAGCTTTCTTT. Translating gives CASRPDGTGIEAFF. The full variable domain, in which reference TRBV28 and TRBJ1-1 provide the parts outside the CDR3, is DVKVTQSSRYLVKRTGEKVFLECVQDMDHENMFWYRQDPGLGLRLIYFSYDVKMKEKGDIPEGYSVSREKKERFSLILESASTNQTSMYLCASRPDGTGIEAFFGQGTRLTVV.

In its sample, this clonotype ranks as medium-sized (0.01 to 0.1%). CDR3 DNA: TGTGCCAGCAGCTTAGGGGTGCCACAGGGGACCCAGTACTTC. Translation gives CASSLGVPQGTQYF. The chain uses TRBV7-8 and TRBJ2-5; weak D call: TRBD1 (6 bases). This CDR3 region has 14 residues. Per germline, CDR1 SGHVS and CDR2 FQNEAQ. V shed 1 base and J shed 7 bases, with 13 bases lying between them.

This clonotype was seen a few times. This chain joins TRBV7-9 and TRBJ2-2; no firm D call. Germline V gives CDR1 SEHNR, CDR2 FQNEAQ (reference sequence). The CDR3 covers 13 residues. Trimming pared 6 bases from V and 4 bases from J, leaving 9 bases between. This CDR3 is CASRPVGTGELFF. CDR3 DNA sequence: TGTGCCAGCAGGCCCGTAGGCACCGGGGAGCTGTTTTTT.

In this sample, this clonotype turned up many times. The chain employs TRBV7-8 and TRBJ2-5; no firm D call. Germline V lookup: CDR1 SGHVS, CDR2 FQNEAQ. CDR3 length equals 14 residues. With 1 base removed from V and 3 bases from J, the gap between germline ends came to 9 bases. CDR3 residues: CASSLVYIEETQYF. The CDR3 DNA reads as TGTGCCAGCAGCTTAGTTTATATCGAAGAGACCCAGTACTTC.

There are many counts of this clonotype. The chain has TRBV7-8 and TRBJ1-2; D ambiguous. V was trimmed by 4 bases and J by 4 bases, leaving 19 bases between them. The CDR3 contains 16 residues. Germline V CDR1 and CDR2: SGHVS, FQNEAQ. In DNA form, the CDR3 reads TGTGCCAGCAGCTCGAGCCTCATCGGACGAGGCTATGGCTACACCTTC. It encodes CASSSSLIGRGYGYTF.

This clonotype was seen a few times. The CDR3 nucleotides are TGTGCCAGCAGCTTGGGGGGACTAGTCTACGAGCAGTACTTC. This encodes CASSLGGLVYEQYF. The rearrangement joins TRBV5-6 to TRBJ2-7, with 8 positions matching TRBD2. After removal of 0 bases from V and 3 bases from J, the junction contained 2 bases not matched to a gene. The CDR3 has 14 amino acids. Per germline, CDR1 SGHDT and CDR2 YYEEEE.

This clonotype has a count of ten or more. The chain couples TRBV11-2 to TRBJ1-1, with D unclear. The germline V gene has CDR1 SGHAT and CDR2 FQNNGV. CDR3 size: 14 residues. Trimming shortened V by 6 bases and J by 1 base, and 12 bases separated the two germline ends. The CDR3 region is CASRPGWQNTEAFF. Here the CDR3 DNA reads TGTGCCAGCAGGCCGGGGTGGCAGAACACTGAAGCTTTCTTT.

The rearrangement links TRBV24-1 to TRBJ1-2, with 7 bases matching TRBD1. The V gene end was trimmed by 4 bases and the J gene end by 6 bases; junction bases not matched to a gene: 4. The CDR3 spans 13 residues. Germline V lookup: CDR1 KGHDR, CDR2 SFDVKD. The DNA of the CDR3 is TGTGCCACCAGTGACCGGACAGGTAATGGCTACACCTTC. It translates to CATSDRTGNGYTF.

This clonotype appeared a few times. The V and J genes are TRBV6-5 and TRBJ2-1; TRBD2 matches at 8 bases. The CDR3 spans 14 residues. Germline V gives CDR1 MNHEY, CDR2 SVGAGI. After removal of 2 bases from V and 8 bases from J, the junction contained 5 bases not matched to a gene. CDR3: CASSYSGGYHEQFF. The CDR3 DNA is TGTGCCAGCAGTTACAGCGGGGGATACCATGAGCAGTTCTTC.

On this clonotype itself: A read error may explain this, as a much larger clone is one base away. The chain combines TRBV27 with TRBJ1-1, with D hard to call. CDR3 length: 14 residues. The germline CDR1 and CDR2 sequences are MNHEY and SMNVEV (reference sequence). CDR3 region: CTSSLRAGGTEAFF. In DNA, the CDR3 is TGTACCAGCAGTTTACGGGCCGGAGGGACTGAAGCTTTCTTT.